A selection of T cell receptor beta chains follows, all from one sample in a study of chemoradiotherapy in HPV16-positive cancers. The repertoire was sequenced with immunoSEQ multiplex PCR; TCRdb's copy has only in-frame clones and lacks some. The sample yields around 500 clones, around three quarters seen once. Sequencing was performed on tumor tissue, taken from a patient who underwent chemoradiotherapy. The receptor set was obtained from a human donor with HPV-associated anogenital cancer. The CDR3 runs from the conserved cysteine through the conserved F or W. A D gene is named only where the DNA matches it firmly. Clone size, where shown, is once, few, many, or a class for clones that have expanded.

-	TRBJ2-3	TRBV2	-	CASSEGQGRVNTQYF	TGTGCCAGCAGTGAGGGGCAGGGAAGGGTTAATACGCAGTATTTT
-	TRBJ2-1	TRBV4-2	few	CASSQDRLASYNEQFF	TGTGCCAGCAGCCAAGATCGGCTAGCGTCCTACAATGAGCAGTTCTTC
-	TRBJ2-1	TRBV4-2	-	CASSQDYEGTSYNEQFF	TGTGCCAGCAGCCAAGATTACGAGGGGACCTCCTACAATGAGCAGTTCTTC
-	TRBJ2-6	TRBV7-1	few	CASSVWFPRTKSGQRPDF	TGTGCCAGCAGCGTCTGGTTTCCGAGGACAAAGTCGGGCCAACGTCCTGACTTC
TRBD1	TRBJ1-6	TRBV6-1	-	CASSEASGTGNSPLHF	TGTGCCAGCAGTGAAGCCTCCGGGACAGGGAATTCACCCCTCCACTTT
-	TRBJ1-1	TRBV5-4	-	CASSHAGAEAFF	TGTGCCAGCAGCCACGCGGGGGCTGAAGCTTTCTTT
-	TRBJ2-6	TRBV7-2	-	CASSLNGYSGANVLTF	TGTGCCAGCAGCTTGAACGGATACTCTGGGGCCAACGTCCTGACTTTC
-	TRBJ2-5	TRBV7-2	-	CASRPGMWETQYF	TGTGCCAGCAGGCCAGGGATGTGGGAGACCCAGTACTTC
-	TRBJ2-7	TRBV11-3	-	CASSFGQASSEQYF	TGTGCCAGCAGCTTCGGTCAGGCGTCTAGCGAGCAGTACTTC
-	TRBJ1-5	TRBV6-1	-	CASSEAEQQPQHF	TGTGCCAGCAGTGAAGCGGAACAGCAGCCCCAGCATTTT
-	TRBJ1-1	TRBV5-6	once	CASSLAGFMNTEAFF	TGTGCCAGCAGCTTGGCAGGGTTTATGAACACTGAAGCTTTCTTT
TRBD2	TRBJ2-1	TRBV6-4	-	CASSEEAGWPNEQFF	TGTGCCAGCAGTGAGGAAGCGGGATGGCCAAATGAGCAGTTCTTC
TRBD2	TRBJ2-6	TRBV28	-	CASSRPGLAGDQKGGANVLTF	TGTGCCAGCAGCCGACCCGGACTAGCGGGAGATCAGAAAGGTGGGGCCAACGTCCTGACTTTC
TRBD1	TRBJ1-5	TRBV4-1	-	CASSQAARGAYSNQPQHF	TGCGCCAGCAGCCAAGCGGCCAGGGGGGCATATAGCAATCAGCCCCAGCATTTT
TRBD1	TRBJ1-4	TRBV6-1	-	CASSGEQGAWEKLFF	TGTGCCAGCAGTGGGGAACAGGGGGCTTGGGAAAAACTGTTTTTT
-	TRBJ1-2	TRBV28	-	CASSPLLSDYGYTF	TGTGCCAGCAGTCCCCTCTTATCGGACTATGGCTACACCTTC
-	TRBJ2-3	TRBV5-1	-	CASSLVTLGDTQYF	TGCGCCAGCAGCTTGGTGACCCTCGGAGATACGCAGTATTTT
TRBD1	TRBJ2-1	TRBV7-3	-	CASSPRQGLHNEQFF	TGTGCCAGCAGCCCCCGACAGGGGTTACACAATGAGCAGTTCTTC